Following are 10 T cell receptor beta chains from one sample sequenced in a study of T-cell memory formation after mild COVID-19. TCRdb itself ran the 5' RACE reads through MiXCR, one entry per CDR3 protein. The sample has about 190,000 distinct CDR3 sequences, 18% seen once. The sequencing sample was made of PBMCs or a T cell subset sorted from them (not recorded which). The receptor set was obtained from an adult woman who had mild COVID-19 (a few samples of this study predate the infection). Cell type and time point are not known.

CDR3 protein: CASSLRGTEYNEQFF. Written as DNA, the CDR3 is TGTGCCAGCAGCTTGCGGGGGACAGAGTACAATGAGCAGTTCTTC. This sequence joins TRBV5-5 and TRBJ2-1; D is perhaps TRBD1 (7 bases). Germline V CDR1 and CDR2: SGHKS, YYEKEE (reference sequence). V was shortened by 1 base and J by 4 bases, with 12 bases between the two germline ends. CDR3 size: 15 residues.

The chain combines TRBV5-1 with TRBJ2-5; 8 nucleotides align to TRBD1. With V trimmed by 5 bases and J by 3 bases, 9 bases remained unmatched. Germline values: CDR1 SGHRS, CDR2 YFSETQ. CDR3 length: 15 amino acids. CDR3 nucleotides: TGCGCCAGCAGTTACGGACAGGGAGAAAAAGAGACCCAGTACTTC. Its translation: CASSYGQGEKETQYF.

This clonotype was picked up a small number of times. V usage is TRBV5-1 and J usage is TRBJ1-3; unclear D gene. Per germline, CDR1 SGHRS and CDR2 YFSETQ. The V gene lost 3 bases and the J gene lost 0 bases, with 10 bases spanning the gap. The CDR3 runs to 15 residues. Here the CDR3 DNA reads TGCGCCAGCAGCTCTACTTCAGCCTCTGGAAACACCATATATTTT. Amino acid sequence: CASSSTSASGNTIYF. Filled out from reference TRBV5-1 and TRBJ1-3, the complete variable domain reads KAGVTQTPRYLIKTRGQQVTLSCSPISGHRSVSWYQQTPGQGLQFLFEYFSETQRNKGNFPGRFSGRQFSNSRSEMNVSTLELGDSALYLCASSSTSASGNTIYFGEGSWLTVV.

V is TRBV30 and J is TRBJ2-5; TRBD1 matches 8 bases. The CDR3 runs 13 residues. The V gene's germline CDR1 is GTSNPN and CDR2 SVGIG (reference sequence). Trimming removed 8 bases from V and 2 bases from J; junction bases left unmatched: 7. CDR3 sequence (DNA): TGTGCCGCGGGACAGGCGTTACAAGAGACCCAGTACTTC. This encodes CAAGQALQETQYF. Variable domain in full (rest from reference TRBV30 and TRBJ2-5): SQTIHQWPATLVQPVGSPLSLECTVEGTSNPNLYWYRQAAGRGLQLLFYSVGIGQISSEVPQNLSASRPQDRQFILSSKKLLLSDSGFYLCAAGQALQETQYFGPGTRLLVL.

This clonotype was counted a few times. CDR3 amino acids: CATSDFSYSTDTQYF. The CDR3 DNA sequence: TGTGCCACCAGTGATTTTTCTTATAGCACAGATACGCAGTATTTT. The chain combines TRBV24-1 with TRBJ2-3; D unclear. In germline, CDR1 is KGHDR, CDR2 SFDVKD. The V end lost 1 base, the J end lost 0 bases, and 7 bases lay between the germline ends. The CDR3 is made up of 15 amino acids.

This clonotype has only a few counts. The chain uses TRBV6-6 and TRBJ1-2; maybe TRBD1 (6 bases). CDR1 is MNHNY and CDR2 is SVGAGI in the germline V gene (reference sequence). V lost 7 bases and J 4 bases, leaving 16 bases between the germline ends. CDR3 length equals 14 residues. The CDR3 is CASTQQGDFYGYTF. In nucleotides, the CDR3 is TGTGCCAGCACCCAACAGGGCGACTTCTATGGCTACACCTTC.

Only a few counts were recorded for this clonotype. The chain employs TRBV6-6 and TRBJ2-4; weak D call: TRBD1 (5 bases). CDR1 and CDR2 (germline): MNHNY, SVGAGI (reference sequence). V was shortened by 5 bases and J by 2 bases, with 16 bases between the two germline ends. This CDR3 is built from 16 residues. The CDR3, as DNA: TGTGCCAGCAGTGATCCTAGGAGACAGTCCAAAAACATTCAGTACTTC. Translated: CASSDPRRQSKNIQYF.

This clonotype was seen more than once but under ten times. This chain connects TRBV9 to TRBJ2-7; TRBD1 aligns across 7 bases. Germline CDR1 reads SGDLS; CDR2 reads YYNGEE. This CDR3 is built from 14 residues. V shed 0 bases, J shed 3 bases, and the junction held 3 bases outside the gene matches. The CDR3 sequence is CASSVGQGFYEQYF. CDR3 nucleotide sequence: TGTGCCAGCAGCGTAGGACAGGGATTCTACGAGCAGTACTTC. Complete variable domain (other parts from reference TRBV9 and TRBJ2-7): DSGVTQTPKHLITATGQRVTLRCSPRSGDLSVYWYQQSLDQGLQFLIQYYNGEERAKGNILERFSAQQFPDLHSELNLSSLELGDSALYFCASSVGQGFYEQYFGPGTRLTVT.

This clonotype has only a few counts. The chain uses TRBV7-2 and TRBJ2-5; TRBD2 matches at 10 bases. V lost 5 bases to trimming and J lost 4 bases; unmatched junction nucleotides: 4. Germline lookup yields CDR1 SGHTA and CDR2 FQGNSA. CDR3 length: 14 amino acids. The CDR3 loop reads CASSAASGGETQYF. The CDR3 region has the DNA TGTGCCAGCAGCGCAGCTAGCGGGGGAGAGACCCAGTACTTC.

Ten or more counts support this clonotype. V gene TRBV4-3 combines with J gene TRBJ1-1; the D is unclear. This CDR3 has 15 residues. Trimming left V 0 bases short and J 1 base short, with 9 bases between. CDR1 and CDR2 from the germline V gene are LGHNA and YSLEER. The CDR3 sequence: CASSQDRVRNTEAFF. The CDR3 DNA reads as TGCGCCAGCAGCCAAGATCGGGTCAGGAACACTGAAGCTTTCTTT.